The rows below give T cell receptor beta chains drawn from one sample of a study of regulatory T cells. Sequenced by immunoSEQ multiplex PCR; TCRdb stores in-frame clones only, minus some. The sample lists around 15,000 clones; roughly 88% were seen once. The source material was conventional CD4+ T cells sorted from blood. The receptor source for this set is a person aged 25 to 40 with CD3G deficiency. CDR3s include the opening cysteine and the closing phenylalanine or tryptophan. The D gene is left open where the match is weak. Size is stated for part of the rows, as once, few or many counts, or as a class when the clone is expanded.

D gene: NA
clone size: NA
CDR3 length: 14
V gene: TRBV28
J gene: TRBJ2-7
CDR3 DNA: TGTGCCAGTCAAACCTCAGGTGGGGGCTACGAGCAGTACTTC
CDR3 protein: CASQTSGGGYEQYF

D gene: NA
clone size: few
CDR3 length: 14
V gene: TRBV7-8
J gene: TRBJ1-6
CDR3 DNA: TGTGCCAGCAGGCCGGGGGGCAGAGGTTCACCCCTCCACTTT
CDR3 protein: CASRPGGRGSPLHF

D gene: NA
clone size: NA
CDR3 length: 13
V gene: TRBV11-2
J gene: TRBJ1-1
CDR3 DNA: TGTGCCAGCAGCTTAGATGGGAGGGGTGAAGCTTTCTTT
CDR3 protein: CASSLDGRGEAFF

D gene: NA
clone size: NA
CDR3 length: 18
V gene: TRBV28
J gene: TRBJ2-6
CDR3 DNA: TGTGCCAGCAGTCATGGCGGTGTGGGGAATGGGGGGGCCAACGTCCTGACTTTC
CDR3 protein: CASSHGGVGNGGANVLTF

D gene: NA
clone size: NA
CDR3 length: 12
V gene: TRBV6-4
J gene: TRBJ1-1
CDR3 DNA: TGTGCCAGCAGTCATCGCAGCACTGAAGCTTTCTTT
CDR3 protein: CASSHRSTEAFF

D gene: NA
clone size: NA
CDR3 length: 14
V gene: TRBV7-2
J gene: TRBJ2-4
CDR3 DNA: TGTGCCAGCAGCTTCCCTAAGTACAAAAACATTCAGTACTTC
CDR3 protein: CASSFPKYKNIQYF

D gene: TRBD1
clone size: NA
CDR3 length: 14
V gene: TRBV19
J gene: TRBJ1-5
CDR3 DNA: TGTGCCAGTAGTGACAGGGGAAGCAATCAGCCCCAGCATTTT
CDR3 protein: CASSDRGSNQPQHF

D gene: TRBD2
clone size: NA
CDR3 length: 17
V gene: TRBV5-1
J gene: TRBJ2-1
CDR3 DNA: TGCGCCAGCAGCTTAGGACTAGCTGGAAGCTCCTACAATGAGCAGTTCTTC
CDR3 protein: CASSLGLAGSSYNEQFF

D gene: NA
clone size: NA
CDR3 length: 16
V gene: TRBV19
J gene: TRBJ2-2
CDR3 DNA: TGTGCCAGTAGTATAGATCTCCCACAGGGTCCCGGGGAGCTGTTTTTT
CDR3 protein: CASSIDLPQGPGELFF

D gene: NA
clone size: NA
CDR3 length: 13
V gene: TRBV7-9
J gene: TRBJ1-2
CDR3 DNA: TGTGCCAGCAGCCACCAGTTTGACTATGGCTACACCTTC
CDR3 protein: CASSHQFDYGYTF

D gene: NA
clone size: NA
CDR3 length: 13
V gene: TRBV6-6
J gene: TRBJ2-1
CDR3 DNA: TGTGCCAGCAGCCCGGAGGTCGGACAGGAGCAGTTCTTC
CDR3 protein: CASSPEVGQEQFF

D gene: NA
clone size: NA
CDR3 length: 13
V gene: TRBV7-9
J gene: TRBJ1-2
CDR3 DNA: TGTGCCAGCAGCTTAAGCGCGGGGGAAGGCTACACCTTC
CDR3 protein: CASSLSAGEGYTF

D gene: NA
clone size: NA
CDR3 length: 15
V gene: TRBV6-1
J gene: TRBJ1-4
CDR3 DNA: TGTGCCAGCAGTGAAGCGTCGCAGGGGCGGGAAAAACTGTTTTTT
CDR3 protein: CASSEASQGREKLFF

D gene: TRBD2
clone size: NA
CDR3 length: 13
V gene: TRBV10-3
J gene: TRBJ2-7
CDR3 DNA: TGTGCCACCCGGACTAGCGTGAATCACGAGCAGTACTTC
CDR3 protein: CATRTSVNHEQYF

D gene: TRBD1
clone size: NA
CDR3 length: 15
V gene: TRBV5-1
J gene: TRBJ2-7
CDR3 DNA: TGCGCCAGCAGCTTGGGGGGGACAGGGACCTACGAGCAGTACTTC
CDR3 protein: CASSLGGTGTYEQYF

D gene: NA
clone size: NA
CDR3 length: 13
V gene: TRBV11-2
J gene: TRBJ2-7
CDR3 DNA: TGTGCCAGCAGCTTACGACTAGACGACGAGCAGTACTTC
CDR3 protein: CASSLRLDDEQYF

D gene: NA
clone size: NA
CDR3 length: 16
V gene: TRBV28
J gene: TRBJ2-1
CDR3 DNA: TGTGCCAGCAGTCCCCGTGGCAGGAGCTCCTACAATGAGCAGTTCTTC
CDR3 protein: CASSPRGRSSYNEQFF

D gene: NA
clone size: NA
CDR3 length: 13
V gene: TRBV30
J gene: TRBJ1-5
CDR3 DNA: TGTGCCTGGAGCGGTAGGCGGGATCAGCCCCAGCATTTT
CDR3 protein: CAWSGRRDQPQHF

D gene: NA
clone size: NA
CDR3 length: 14
V gene: TRBV28
J gene: TRBJ1-5
CDR3 DNA: TGTGCCAGCAGTTCCTGGACAGCGAATCAGCCCCAGCATTTT
CDR3 protein: CASSSWTANQPQHF

D gene: NA
clone size: NA
CDR3 length: 14
V gene: TRBV28
J gene: TRBJ2-3
CDR3 DNA: TGTGCCAGCAGTAAGCAGGTGGGGACACGTACGCAGTATTTT
CDR3 protein: CASSKQVGTRTQYF

D gene: TRBD1
clone size: NA
CDR3 length: 12
V gene: TRBV28
J gene: TRBJ1-2
CDR3 DNA: TGTGCCAGCAGTAGTAACAGGGGCGGCTACACCTTC
CDR3 protein: CASSSNRGGYTF

D gene: NA
clone size: once
CDR3 length: 13
V gene: TRBV27
J gene: TRBJ1-1
CDR3 DNA: TGTGCCAGCAGCCATAACGGGGGCACTGAAGCTTTCTTT
CDR3 protein: CASSHNGGTEAFF

D gene: TRBD2
clone size: NA
CDR3 length: 17
V gene: TRBV19
J gene: TRBJ2-1
CDR3 DNA: TGTGCCAGTAGTAGGACGATACTAGCGGGAGAACACAATGAGCAGTTCTTC
CDR3 protein: CASSRTILAGEHNEQFF

D gene: NA
clone size: NA
CDR3 length: 13
V gene: TRBV7-6
J gene: TRBJ2-7
CDR3 DNA: TGTGCCAGCAGCTTAGTAGCCGGCTACGAGCAGTACTTC
CDR3 protein: CASSLVAGYEQYF